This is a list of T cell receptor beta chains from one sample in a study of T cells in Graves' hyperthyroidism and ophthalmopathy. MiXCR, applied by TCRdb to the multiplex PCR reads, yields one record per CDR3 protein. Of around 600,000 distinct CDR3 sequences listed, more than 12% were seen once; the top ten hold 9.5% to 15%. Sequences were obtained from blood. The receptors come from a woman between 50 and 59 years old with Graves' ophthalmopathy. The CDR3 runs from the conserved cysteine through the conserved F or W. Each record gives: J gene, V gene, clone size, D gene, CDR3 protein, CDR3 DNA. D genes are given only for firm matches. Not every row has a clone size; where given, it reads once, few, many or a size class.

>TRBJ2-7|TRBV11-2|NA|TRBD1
CASSTRTTGPYNEQYF
TGTGCCAGCAGCACCCGAACGACAGGGCCCTACAACGAGCAGTACTTC
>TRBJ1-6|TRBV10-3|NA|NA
CATGQGQDSPLHF
TGTGCCACGGGCCAGGGTCAGGATTCACCCCTCCACTTT
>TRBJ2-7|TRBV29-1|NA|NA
CSVEDGTSYEQYF
TGCAGCGTTGAAGATGGGACAAGCTACGAGCAGTACTTC
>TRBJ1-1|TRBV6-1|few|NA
CASILTGNTGAFF
TGTGCCAGCATATTGACGGGGAACACTGGAGCTTTCTTT
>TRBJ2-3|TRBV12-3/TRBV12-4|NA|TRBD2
CASSFGGVELTDTQYF
TGTGCCAGCAGTTTTGGGGGGGTGGAGCTCACAGATACGCAGTATTTT
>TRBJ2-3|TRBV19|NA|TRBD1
CASSIERVGQGVTDTQYF
TGTGCCAGTAGTATAGAAAGGGTCGGACAGGGGGTCACAGATACGCAGTATTTT
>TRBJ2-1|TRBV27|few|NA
CASSFIPENYNEQFF
TGTGCCAGCAGTTTTATCCCAGAGAACTACAATGAGCAGTTCTTC
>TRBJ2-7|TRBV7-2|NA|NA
CASSYGSTVEQYF
TGTGCCAGCAGCTACGGTTCCACGGTAGAGCAGTACTTC
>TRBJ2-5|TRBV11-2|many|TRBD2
CASSSGTRSGEETQYF
TGTGCCAGCAGCTCGGGGACTAGAAGTGGGGAGGAGACCCAGTACTTC
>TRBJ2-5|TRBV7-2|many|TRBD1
CASSPGGGGTGETQYF
TGTGCCAGCAGCCCAGGGGGAGGAGGGACAGGGGAGACCCAGTACTTC
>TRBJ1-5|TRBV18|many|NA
CASSTQENQPQHF
TGTGCCAGCTCAACACAGGAGAATCAGCCCCAGCATTTT
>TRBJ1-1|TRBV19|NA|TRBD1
CASSIDQGARNTEAFF
TGTGCCAGTAGTATAGATCAGGGGGCGAGGAACACTGAAGCTTTCTTT
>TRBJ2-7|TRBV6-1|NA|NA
CASSEAGGPYEQYF
TGTGCCAGCAGTGAAGCGGGAGGCCCCTACGAGCAGTACTTC
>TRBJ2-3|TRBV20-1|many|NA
CSASLQLVGTDTQYF
TGCAGTGCTAGCTTACAGCTTGTCGGCACAGATACGCAGTATTTT
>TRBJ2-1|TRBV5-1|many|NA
CASSLAPGQYNEQFF
TGCGCCAGCAGCTTGGCACCGGGACAATACAATGAGCAGTTCTTC
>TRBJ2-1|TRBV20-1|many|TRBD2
CSARTGRLAEYNEQFF
TGCAGTGCTAGGACCGGGAGGCTAGCGGAATACAATGAGCAGTTCTTC
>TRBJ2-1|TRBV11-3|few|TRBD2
CASSTSGTRAYNEQFF
TGTGCCAGCAGCACTTCGGGGACTAGGGCTTACAATGAGCAGTTCTTC
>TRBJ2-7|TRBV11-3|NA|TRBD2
CASSLSRVGSGSSYEQYF
TGTGCCAGCAGCTTATCCCGAGTCGGTAGCGGGAGCTCCTACGAGCAGTACTTC
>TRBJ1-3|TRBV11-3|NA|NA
CASKGPGPTRGGNTIYF
TGTGCCAGCAAGGGACCGGGACCCACGAGAGGCGGAAACACCATATATTTT
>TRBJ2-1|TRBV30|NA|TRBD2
CAWSVGPAGGFGKTEQFF
TGTGCCTGGAGTGTAGGGCCAGCGGGAGGGTTCGGGAAAACTGAGCAGTTCTTC
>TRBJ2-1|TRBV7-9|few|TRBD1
CASSLGWDRGHEQFF
TGTGCCAGCAGCTTAGGATGGGACAGGGGGCATGAGCAGTTCTTC
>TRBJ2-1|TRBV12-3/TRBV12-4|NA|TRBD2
CASSPLAGPSSYNEQFF
TGTGCCAGCAGCCCTCTAGCGGGGCCGAGCTCCTACAATGAGCAGTTCTTC
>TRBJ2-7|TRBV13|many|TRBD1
CASSWRTGGLYEQYF
TGTGCCAGCAGCTGGAGGACAGGGGGCCTCTACGAGCAGTACTTC
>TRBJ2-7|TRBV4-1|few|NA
CASSQVASVSSYEQYF
TGCGCCAGCAGCCAAGTGGCCTCCGTTAGCTCCTACGAGCAGTACTTC
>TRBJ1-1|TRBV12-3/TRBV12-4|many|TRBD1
CASSPDRVVEAFF
TGTGCCAGCAGTCCGGACAGGGTGGTTGAAGCTTTCTTT
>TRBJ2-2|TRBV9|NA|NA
CASSENRGELFF
TGTGCCAGCAGCGAGAACAGGGGGGAGCTGTTTTTT
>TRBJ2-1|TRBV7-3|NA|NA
CASSAGSGYNEQFF
TGTGCCAGCAGCGCAGGATCAGGTTACAATGAGCAGTTCTTC
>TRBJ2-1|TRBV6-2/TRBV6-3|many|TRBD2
CASSYSEELAGFEQFF
TGTGCCAGCAGTTACTCCGAAGAACTAGCGGGATTTGAGCAGTTCTTC
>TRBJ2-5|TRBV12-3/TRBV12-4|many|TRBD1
CASSASRDRGRETQYF
TGTGCCAGCAGTGCCTCCCGGGACAGGGGACGAGAGACCCAGTACTTC
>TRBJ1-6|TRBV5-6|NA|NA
CASSLRLQPYNSPLHF
TGTGCCAGCAGCTTGCGGTTACAGCCATATAATTCACCCCTCCACTTT
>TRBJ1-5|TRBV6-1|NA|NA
CASSAGRVRINQPQHF
TGTGCCAGCAGTGCGGGCAGGGTAAGAATCAATCAGCCCCAGCATTTT
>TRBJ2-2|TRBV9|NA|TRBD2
CASSVASSGRGELFF
TGTGCCAGCAGCGTAGCTTCTAGCGGGAGAGGGGAGCTGTTTTTT
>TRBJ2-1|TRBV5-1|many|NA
CASSLTGLPYNEQFF
TGCGCCAGCAGCTTAACAGGGTTGCCCTACAATGAGCAGTTCTTC
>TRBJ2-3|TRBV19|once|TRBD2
CASSMETSGRVGTDTQYF
TGTGCCAGTAGTATGGAGACTAGCGGAAGGGTGGGCACAGATACGCAGTATTTT
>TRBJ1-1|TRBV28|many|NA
CASSHGGTEAFF
TGTGCCAGCAGTCATGGCGGAACTGAAGCTTTCTTT
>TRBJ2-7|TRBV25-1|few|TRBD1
CASSGDRGIYEQYF
TGTGCCAGCAGCGGGGACAGGGGAATCTACGAGCAGTACTTC
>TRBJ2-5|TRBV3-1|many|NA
CASSLDTQETQYF
TGTGCCAGCAGCCTCGACACTCAAGAGACCCAGTACTTC
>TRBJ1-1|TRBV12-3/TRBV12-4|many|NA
CASSLSLTENTEAFF
TGTGCCAGCAGTTTATCCCTAACAGAAAACACTGAAGCTTTCTTT
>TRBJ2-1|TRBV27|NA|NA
CASSLAAGLNEQFF
TGTGCCAGCAGTTTAGCAGCAGGGCTGAATGAGCAGTTCTTC
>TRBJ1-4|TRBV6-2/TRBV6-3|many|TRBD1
CASSPSQGQPEKLFF
TGTGCCAGCAGTCCGTCCCAGGGACAGCCGGAAAAACTGTTTTTT
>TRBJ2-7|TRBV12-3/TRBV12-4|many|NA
CASSPGPSSLWVDDYEQYF
TGTGCCAGCAGTCCCGGGCCATCATCATTATGGGTCGACGACTACGAGCAGTACTTC
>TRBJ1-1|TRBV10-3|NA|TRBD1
CASNRGMNTEAFF
TGTGCCTCAAACAGGGGCATGAACACTGAAGCTTTCTTT